There are a few counts of the clone carrying this T cell receptor (beta chain). Its antigen is as yet unknown. Germline V gives CDR1 SNHLY, CDR2 FYNNEI. Trimming removed 7 bases at V and 4 bases at J, with 17 bases between. CDR3 size: 15 residues. These data are taken from a study of T-cell reconstitution after alpha-beta-depleted transplantation in children. The authors prepared the TCRbeta library with unique molecular identifiers. TCRdb independently ran MiXCR on the PCR reads; one entry per CDR3 protein. The sample lists more than 400,000 distinct CDR3 sequences; approximately 42% were seen once. Study observations and caveats: Some patients' high day-60 TCRbeta diversity was attributed to recipient cells surviving conditioning. Diversity and T-cell counts at one year after transplant derived mostly from new T cells.

The specimen comprised PBMCs, sampled before TCRalphabeta/CD19-depleted stem cell transplant. The origin of this receptor is a girl aged 2-10 years with aplastic anemia, due to receive a stem cell transplant. V and J are TRBV2 and TRBJ2-1; either TRBD1 or TRBD2 may fit D (5 bases each). DNA for the CDR3: TGTGCCAGCACAGGGCTTAGCGTTCAGTACAATGAGCAGTTCTTC. Encoded protein: CASTGLSVQYNEQFF.